The rows below give T cell receptor beta chains drawn from one sample of a study of T cell changes during pregnancy in multiple sclerosis. Profiling relied on immunoSEQ multiplex PCR, and the TCRdb table lists in-frame clones only, not all of them. The sample shows under 75,000 clones, under 95% of them seen only once. The starting material was peripheral blood, obtained in the third trimester of pregnancy. The source of these receptors is a female donor in good health, enrolled as a control in a pregnancy study. The CDR3 runs from the conserved cysteine through the conserved F or W. The D gene is left open where the match is weak. The size entry is marked missing in some rows and otherwise reads once, few, many or a size class.

>TRBJ1-6|-|-|TRBV9
CATSRGPGSPLHF
TGTGCCACCTCGCGGGGGCCGGGTTCACCCCTCCACTTT
>TRBJ2-1|-|once|TRBV30
CAYTVGSNNEQFF
TGTGCCTATACAGTCGGGAGTAACAATGAGCAGTTCTTC
>TRBJ1-1|-|-|TRBV4-2
CASSQVGTEAFF
TGTGCCAGCAGCCAAGTCGGTACTGAAGCTTTCTTT
>TRBJ2-7|-|-|TRBV4-3
CASSQDGGIEQYF
TGCGCCAGCAGCCAAGACGGCGGTATCGAGCAGTACTTC
>TRBJ1-4|-|-|TRBV9
CASSVGGDNEKLFF
TGTGCCAGCAGCGTAGGGGGAGATAATGAAAAACTGTTTTTT
>TRBJ1-5|TRBD1|-|TRBV19
CASSLEGAVGNQPQHF
TGTGCCAGCTCTCTGGAGGGGGCGGTCGGCAATCAGCCCCAGCATTTT
>TRBJ1-2|-|-|TRBV6-5
CASSYGLGFDEGYTF
TGTGCCAGCAGTTATGGACTAGGGTTTGACGAAGGCTACACCTTC
>TRBJ2-7|TRBD2|-|TRBV6-1
CASARLAGDLYEQYF
TGTGCCAGCGCTAGATTAGCGGGGGATCTCTACGAGCAGTACTTC
>TRBJ2-3|TRBD2|-|TRBV2
CASSLSSGGVTDTQYF
TGTGCCAGCAGTTTATCCAGCGGGGGGGTGACAGATACGCAGTATTTT
>TRBJ1-6|-|-|TRBV6-4
CASSDGGIGSPLHF
TGTGCCAGCAGTGACGGGGGGATAGGCTCACCCCTCCACTTT
>TRBJ2-3|TRBD1|-|TRBV7-9
CASSAGQGAGADTQYF
TGTGCCAGCAGCGCAGGACAGGGGGCAGGGGCAGATACGCAGTATTTT
>TRBJ2-7|TRBD1|-|TRBV30
CAWSVRQTGAYEQYF
TGTGCCTGGAGTGTACGGCAGACAGGGGCCTACGAGCAGTACTTC
>TRBJ1-1|TRBD1|-|TRBV7-2
CASSGQGTFTEAFF
TGTGCCAGCAGCGGACAGGGGACGTTCACTGAAGCTTTCTTT
>TRBJ1-1|-|-|TRBV7-2
CASSLGQGTEAFF
TGTGCCAGCAGCTTAGGGCAGGGTACTGAAGCTTTCTTT
>TRBJ2-6|TRBD1|-|TRBV18
CASSPTRQGPGTGANVLTF
TGTGCCAGCTCACCAACTCGACAGGGCCCGGGCACTGGGGCCAACGTCCTGACTTTC
>TRBJ2-7|-|-|TRBV4-1
CASSQGRGTTYEQYF
TGCGCCAGCAGCCAAGGAAGAGGCACGACCTACGAGCAGTACTTC
>TRBJ2-1|-|-|TRBV19
CASSPGIWVGNEQFF
TGTGCCAGTAGTCCCGGGATCTGGGTGGGTAATGAGCAGTTCTTC
>TRBJ1-1|-|-|TRBV7-6
CASSLDQGTEAFF
TGTGCCAGCAGCTTAGATCAGGGCACTGAAGCTTTCTTT
>TRBJ1-6|-|-|TRBV4-2
CASSLLDTANSPLHF
TGTGCCAGCAGCCTACTTGACACAGCCAATTCACCCCTCCACTTT
>TRBJ1-2|TRBD1|few|TRBV30
CAWRTQGDPYGYTF
TGTGCCTGGAGGACCCAGGGGGACCCCTATGGCTACACCTTC
>TRBJ2-1|TRBD2|-|TRBV10-2
CASRGGDLYNEQFF
TGCGCCAGCAGGGGGGGGGACCTTTACAATGAGCAGTTCTTC
>TRBJ1-5|TRBD1|-|TRBV7-9
CASSLPQGTGADQPQHF
TGTGCCAGCAGCTTACCCCAAGGCACAGGGGCCGATCAGCCCCAGCATTTT
>TRBJ1-5|-|once|TRBV4-3
CASSRTADQPQHF
TGCGCCAGCAGCCGGACAGCAGATCAGCCCCAGCATTTT
>TRBJ1-2|-|-|TRBV14
CASSQGRSYGYTF
TGTGCCAGCAGCCAAGGGAGGTCCTATGGCTACACCTTC
>TRBJ2-1|TRBD2|-|TRBV18
CASSPAAGGPNEQFF
TGTGCCAGCTCCCCCGCAGCGGGGGGGCCGAATGAGCAGTTCTTC
>TRBJ1-2|-|few|TRBV19
CASSIRARGRIYGYTF
TGTGCCAGTAGTATACGGGCGCGGGGCAGAATCTATGGCTACACCTTC
>TRBJ2-7|TRBD2|-|TRBV10-2
CASSVPTSGGYEQYF
TGCGCCAGCAGTGTCCCGACTAGCGGGGGTTACGAGCAGTACTTC
>TRBJ1-1|-|-|TRBV7-8
CASSGEVRHNTEAFF
TGTGCCAGCAGCGGGGAGGTTCGCCACAACACTGAAGCTTTCTTT
>TRBJ2-7|-|-|TRBV6-6
CASSPPREGGVQYF
TGTGCCAGCAGCCCCCCTAGAGAGGGGGGGGTGCAGTACTTC
>TRBJ1-5|-|-|TRBV11-2
CASSPGVLQPQHF
TGTGCCAGCAGCCCGGGGGTTCTTCAGCCCCAGCATTTT
>TRBJ1-6|-|-|TRBV4-3
CASSQDLDSSSYNSPLHF
TGCGCCAGCAGCCAAGATTTAGACAGCAGCTCCTATAATTCACCCCTCCACTTT
>TRBJ2-7|-|-|TRBV15
CATSRDKGRQAYEQYF
TGTGCCACCAGCAGAGATAAAGGGCGACAGGCCTACGAGCAGTACTTC
>TRBJ1-2|-|once|TRBV5-1
CASSLAGRAIYGYTF
TGCGCCAGCAGCTTGGCCGGCAGGGCTATTTATGGCTACACCTTC
>TRBJ2-1|TRBD2|-|TRBV10-3
CAIGTSEEQFF
TGTGCCATCGGGACTAGCGAGGAGCAGTTCTTC
>TRBJ1-2|-|-|TRBV4-3
CASSQDRWQGRGYGYTF
TGCGCCAGCAGCCAAGATCGGTGGCAGGGAAGGGGGTATGGCTACACCTTC
>TRBJ1-1|TRBD1|-|TRBV27
CASSPLGTGGAEAFF
TGTGCCAGCAGTCCGCTTGGGACAGGGGGGGCAGAAGCTTTCTTT
>TRBJ1-6|-|few|TRBV4-2
CASSQDGESSYNSPLHF
TGTGCCAGCAGCCAAGATGGGGAGAGCTCCTATAATTCACCCCTCCACTTT
>TRBJ1-2|-|-|TRBV6-6
CASSSGVWGYTF
TGTGCCAGCAGCTCGGGGGTCTGGGGCTACACCTTC
>TRBJ1-4|-|-|TRBV28
CASNEGRANEKLFF
TGTGCCAGCAACGAAGGGCGGGCTAATGAAAAACTGTTTTTT
>TRBJ2-7|-|-|TRBV28
CASSLGGSTYEQYF
TGTGCCAGCAGTTTAGGAGGGAGCACCTACGAGCAGTACTTC
>TRBJ1-1|-|-|TRBV4-3
CASSHRRGSTEAFF
TGCGCCAGCAGCCATCGAAGAGGGAGTACTGAAGCTTTCTTT
>TRBJ1-2|-|once|TRBV10-3
CAISESITANYGYTF
TGTGCCATCAGTGAGTCGATTACTGCTAACTATGGCTACACCTTC